Listed below are T cell receptor beta chains from one sample, sequenced in a study of T cells in localized non-small cell lung cancer. Assay: immunoSEQ multiplex PCR; the TCRdb copy retains only in-frame clones and omits some. The sample contains roughly 1,300 clones, about 19% of which appear only once. Specimen: lung tumor tissue, collected before any cancer treatment. These receptors all stem from a woman aged 40-75 years with stage I lung adenocarcinoma. The conserved cysteine and the conserved F or W are not part of the CDR3 here.

CDR3,V,J
ASSYTPLNTEAF,TRBV6-8,TRBJ1-1
ASSPLARSTDTQY,TRBV11-3,TRBJ2-3
ASRSPGLGAGGYT,TRBV19,TRBJ1-2
ASSYQTDTQY,TRBV6-8,TRBJ2-3
ASSRPTSGTHNEQF,TRBV11-3,TRBJ2-1
ASRRPGALETQY,TRBV19,TRBJ2-5
ASSLSREGPNTEAF,TRBV11-3,TRBJ1-1
ASSTTHRDSKGYT,TRBV19,TRBJ1-2
SVVTSGLSYEQY,TRBV29-1,TRBJ2-7
ASSLGPITSEQF,TRBV11-3,TRBJ2-1
ASSLTPKAGELF,TRBV11-3,TRBJ2-2
ASIPGGGWADTQY,TRBV11-3,TRBJ2-3
ASSLEFHSGNTIY,TRBV11-3,TRBJ1-3
ASSYRQGGRDGYT,TRBV6-8,TRBJ1-2
ASSPPQGSGTEAF,TRBV11-3,TRBJ1-1
ASSYSLGGLYNEQF,TRBV6-8,TRBJ2-1
ASLPQPSDQPQH,TRBV6-8,TRBJ1-5
ASSETPEAGDLFNQPQH,TRBV9,TRBJ1-5
ASRGGLAEPQH,TRBV19,TRBJ1-5
ASSLRVLSRSSYEQY,TRBV6-8,TRBJ2-7
ASSSPGQAPDTQY,TRBV7-6,TRBJ2-3
ASNRDGNTGELF,TRBV12-2,TRBJ2-2
ASSQGTVGEGEIGYEQY,TRBV23-1,TRBJ2-7
ASSYSFTGTQTGELF,TRBV6-8,TRBJ2-2
ASSPDRSRETQY,TRBV18,TRBJ2-5
ASSLDGFDEKLF,TRBV11-3,TRBJ1-4
ASSMTGNLYEQY,TRBV5-1,TRBJ2-7
ASKRDRPNHEQY,TRBV18,TRBJ2-7
ASSPPVNRDTQY,TRBV18,TRBJ2-3
ASSQGNSPGETQY,TRBV4-1,TRBJ2-5
ASSQDLGGPNTGELF,TRBV4-1,TRBJ2-2
ASSYTGYLEQY,TRBV6-8,TRBJ2-7
ATQVLAGTGELF,TRBV19,TRBJ2-2
ASSLRSLAGVGKSYNEQF,TRBV11-3,TRBJ2-1
ASSGPGGVSSTDTQY,TRBV11-3,TRBJ2-3
ASSQRLQGSFYNSPLH,TRBV6-8,TRBJ1-6
SVVDGSNQPQH,TRBV29-1,TRBJ1-5
AIMEGGEYGYT,TRBV6-8,TRBJ1-2
ASSLGTQNTGELF,TRBV11-3,TRBJ2-2
ASTPSMRQVLPYEQY,TRBV4-1,TRBJ2-7
ASRLAGVYEQY,TRBV6-8,TRBJ2-7
ASIPSGSGNTIY,TRBV11-3,TRBJ1-3
ASSPSGRAAGELF,TRBV7-6,TRBJ2-2
ASWVDLNTEAF,TRBV28,TRBJ1-1
ASSLSESVVETQY,TRBV6-8,TRBJ2-5